This T cell receptor beta chain was captured in a study of T cell repertoires in cytomegalovirus infection. With V trimmed by 6 bases and J by 10 bases, 10 bases remained unmatched. The CDR3 consists of 13 residues. TCRdb redid the calling of the reads with MiXCR, one entry per CDR3 protein. In the table there are about 470,000 distinct CDR3 sequences, more than 40% of which are singletons. This clonotype has only a few counts. Its antigen is still unknown. The sequencing used cultured PBMCs, collected from culture after CMV antigen stimulation. V gene TRBV12-3 or TRBV12-4 combines with J gene TRBJ1-2, with 8 positions matching TRBD1. The clonotype comes from a human donor in good health (CMV status not recorded). Some clones in this sample may be carry-over from other donors' samples. CDR3: CASSLSSGGDYTF. CDR3 bases: TGTGCCAGCAGCCTATCGTCAGGGGGCGACTACACCTTC.